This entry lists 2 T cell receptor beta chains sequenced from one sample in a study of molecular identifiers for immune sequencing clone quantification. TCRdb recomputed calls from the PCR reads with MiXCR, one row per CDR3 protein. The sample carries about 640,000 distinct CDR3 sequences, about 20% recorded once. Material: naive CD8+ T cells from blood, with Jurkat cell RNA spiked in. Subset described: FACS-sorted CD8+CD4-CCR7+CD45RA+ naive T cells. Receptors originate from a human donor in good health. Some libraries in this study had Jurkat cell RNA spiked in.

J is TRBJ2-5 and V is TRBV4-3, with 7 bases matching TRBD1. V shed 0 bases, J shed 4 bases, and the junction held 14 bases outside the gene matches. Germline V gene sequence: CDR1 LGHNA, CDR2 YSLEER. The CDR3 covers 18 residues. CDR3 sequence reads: CASSQDYPSTGEGETQYF. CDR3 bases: TGCGCCAGCAGCCAAGATTACCCCAGCACAGGGGAAGGAGAGACCCAGTACTTC.

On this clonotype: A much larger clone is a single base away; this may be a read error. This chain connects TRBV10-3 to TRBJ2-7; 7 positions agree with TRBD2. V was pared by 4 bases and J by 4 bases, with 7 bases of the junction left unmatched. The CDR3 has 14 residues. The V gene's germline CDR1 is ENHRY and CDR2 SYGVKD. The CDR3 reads CAISGRDYEYEQYF. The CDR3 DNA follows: TGTGCCATCAGTGGCCGGGACTATGAGTACGAGCAGTACTTC.